This T cell receptor (beta chain) is drawn from a study of somatic mutations in cytotoxic T cells in rheumatoid arthritis. Notes on the study in general: Increasing age coincided with elevated CD8+ clonality among rheumatoid arthritis patients, though not among healthy controls.

Within the sample, this clone is large. Its antigen is unknown. Only in-frame clones appear in the TCRdb table, and some are missing; sequencing was by immunoSEQ multiplex PCR. Of about 13,000 clones listed, about 83% are singletons. Trimming removed 3 bases at V and 5 bases at J, with 16 bases between. Per germline, CDR1 MNHEY and CDR2 SMNVEV (reference sequence). The CDR3 has 16 residues. The chain joins TRBV27 to TRBJ2-2; D gene unclear. Sequencing input: CD8+ T cells sorted from blood. This sequence was found in an adult with rheumatoid arthritis. CDR3 in amino acids: CASSFYSTVRTGELFF. CDR3 in DNA: TGTGCCAGCAGTTTCTATAGTACTGTTAGAACCGGGGAGCTGTTTTTT.